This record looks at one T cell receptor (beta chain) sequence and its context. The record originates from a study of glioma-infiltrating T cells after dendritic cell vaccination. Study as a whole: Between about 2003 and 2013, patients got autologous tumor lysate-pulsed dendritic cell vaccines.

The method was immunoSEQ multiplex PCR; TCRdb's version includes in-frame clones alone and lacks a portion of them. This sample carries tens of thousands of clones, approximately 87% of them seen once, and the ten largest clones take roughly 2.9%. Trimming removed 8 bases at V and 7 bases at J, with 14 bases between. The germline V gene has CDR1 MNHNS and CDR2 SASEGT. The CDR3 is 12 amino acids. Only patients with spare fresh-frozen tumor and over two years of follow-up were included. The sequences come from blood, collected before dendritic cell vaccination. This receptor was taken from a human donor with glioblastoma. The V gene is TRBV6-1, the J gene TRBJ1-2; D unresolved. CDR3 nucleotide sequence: TGTGCCAGCTCGGGAACCCAGTCTGGCTACACCTTC. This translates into CASSGTQSGYTF.